A single sample gave rise to the 27 T cell receptor beta chains below, sequenced in a study of metastatic and nonmetastatic thyroid tumors. Each patient went into thyroid surgery without having received any treatment. TCRdb reprocessed the PCR reads via MiXCR. The sample has tens of thousands of clones, roughly 15% seen once. The specimen was blood. Receptor source: a female donor with papillary thyroid cancer or a benign thyroid nodule (not recorded which). Some clones in this sample may be carry-over from other donors' samples.

This clone was seen ten or more times. J is TRBJ1-5 and V is TRBV20-1, with D perhaps TRBD1 (5 bases). The CDR3 runs to 13 residues. V shed 5 bases and J shed 3 bases, with 11 bases lying between them. CDR1 is DFQATT and CDR2 is SNEGSKA in the germline V gene (reference sequence). CDR3 in amino acids: CSAGAPNNQPQHF. The CDR3 bases are TGCAGTGCTGGGGCCCCGAACAATCAGCCCCAGCATTTT.

The chain is built from TRBV5-1 and TRBJ1-6; 10 positions agree with TRBD1. Losses at the gene ends were 5 bases for V and 7 bases for J; bases not matched to a gene: 6. CDR1 is SGHRS and CDR2 is YFSETQ in the germline V gene. The CDR3 length is 15 residues. As DNA, the CDR3 is TGCGCCAGCAGACCCGGACAGGGGGGGAATTCACCCCTCCACTTT. Its protein product is CASRPGQGGNSPLHF.

Points on this clone: A single base separates this from a much larger clone, so it may be a read error. The chain links TRBV5-4 to TRBJ2-3; D not resolved. The CDR3 is made up of 16 amino acids. The germline V gene has CDR1 SGHNT and CDR2 YYREEE (reference sequence). Here the CDR3 reads CASSLVYEVGTYTQYF. The CDR3 DNA reads TGTGCCAGCAGCTTGGTTTATGAGGTCGGCACATATACGCAGTATTTT.

With regard to this clone: A much larger clone is a single base away; this may be a read error. V is TRBV12-3 or TRBV12-4 and J is TRBJ2-2, with 7 bases matching TRBD2. This CDR3 spans 14 amino acids. DNA of the CDR3: TGTGCCAGCATGGGAGGGATGAACACCGTGGAGCTGTTTTTT. Its protein is CASMGGMNTVELFF.

This clone showed up many times. The CDR3 protein is CASSETETYEQYF. As DNA, the CDR3 is TGTGCCAGCAGTGAAACAGAGACCTACGAGCAGTACTTC. The chain employs TRBV25-1 and TRBJ2-7; D gene unclear. V lost 2 bases and J lost 2, with 7 bases in between. The CDR3 runs 13 residues. Germline CDR1 MGHDK, CDR2 SYGVNS.

This clone was recorded a few times. The chain recombines TRBV20-1 with TRBJ2-2; TRBD2 matches 14 bases. V trimming: 2 bases; J trimming: 6 bases; junction bases outside the gene matches: 8. CDR3 length equals 17 residues. CDR1 and CDR2 (germline): DFQATT, SNEGSKA (reference sequence). This CDR3 reads CSARTGTSGSGAGELFF. The DNA of the CDR3 is TGCAGTGCTAGAACCGGGACTAGCGGGAGCGGGGCCGGGGAGCTGTTTTTT.

This clone came up a few times. CDR3 sequence (DNA): TGTGCCAGCATGAGGCCAGGCACAGATACGCAGTATTTT. Protein product: CASMRPGTDTQYF. The rearrangement links TRBV6-1 to TRBJ2-3; D is undetermined. CDR3 length: 13 amino acids. Trimming shortened V by 7 bases and J by 1 base, and 9 bases separated the two germline ends. Germline-derived CDR1 and CDR2 are MNHNS and SASEGT.

This clone was counted many times. The V call is TRBV28, the J call TRBJ1-2, with unresolved D. The CDR3 sequence is 12 residues long. V lost 4 bases and J lost 4, with 7 bases in between. CDR1 and CDR2 from the germline V gene are MDHEN and SYDVKM. CDR3 protein: CASSSPSYGYTF. The DNA for the CDR3 is TGTGCCAGCAGTTCCCCGTCCTATGGCTACACCTTC.

This clone was seen many times. The V gene is TRBV12-3 or TRBV12-4, the J gene TRBJ1-5; 11 positions match TRBD1. The CDR3 extends over 15 amino acids. V gave up 3 bases and J gave up 6 bases; unmatched junction bases: 4. CDR3 in amino acids: CASSFGQGAGQPQHF. Here the CDR3 DNA reads TGTGCCAGCAGTTTTGGACAGGGGGCGGGTCAGCCCCAGCATTTT.

The rearrangement links TRBV7-6 to TRBJ1-5, with D unclear. The ends were cut back, 5 bases at V and 4 bases at J, with 9 bases in the middle. This CDR3 has 13 amino acids. Germline CDR1 is SGHVS and CDR2 is FNYEAQ. The CDR3, as DNA: TGTGCCAGCAGCCCCTCTTCGAATCAGCCCCAGCATTTT. This codes for CASSPSSNQPQHF.

This clone was seen repeatedly, ten times or more. V usage is TRBV6-1 and J usage is TRBJ1-4; no firm D call. Trimming removed 2 bases from V and 5 bases from J, with 18 bases in between. This CDR3 contains 17 residues. Germline V CDR1 and CDR2: MNHNS, SASEGT. Here the CDR3 reads CASSESVVELRNEKLFF. The CDR3 nucleotides are TGTGCCAGCAGTGAAAGCGTCGTGGAATTGAGGAATGAAAAACTGTTTTTT.

As regards this clone: An end of the junction differs from the germline gene, which may be a read error. The J gene is TRBJ2-6, the V gene TRBV6-2 or TRBV6-3, with TRBD2 as a possible D gene (6 bases). Germline CDR1 is MNHEY and CDR2 is SVGEGT. This CDR3 comprises 19 residues. The CDR3 loop reads CASSPVGGAKLSGSNVLTF. In nucleotides, the CDR3 is TGTGCCAGCAGTCCCGTAGGAGGGGCGAAACTGTCTGGGTCCAACGTCCTGACTTTC.

This clone was counted at least ten times. The V gene is TRBV5-1, the J gene TRBJ1-4; D might be TRBD1 (6 bases). The germline CDR1 and CDR2 sequences are SGHRS and YFSETQ. This CDR3 region has 17 residues. Trimming shortened V by 4 bases and J by 3 bases, and 19 bases separated the two germline ends. CDR3 in amino acids: CASSPLQGQTPNEKLFF. DNA of the CDR3: TGCGCCAGCAGCCCCCTGCAGGGGCAGACTCCTAATGAAAAACTGTTTTTT.

Ten or more counts support this clone. This chain uses TRBV9 with TRBJ2-5, with a tentative D call TRBD2 (5 bases). Germline lookup yields CDR1 SGDLS and CDR2 YYNGEE. Trimming took 3 bases from V and 5 from J, leaving 23 bases between them. This CDR3 is built from 17 residues. CDR3 bases: TGTGCCAGCAGCGCGGACGGGGTTAGTTATCCTCCGGAGACCCAGTACTTC. This codes for CASSADGVSYPPETQYF.

The rearrangement uses TRBV27 and TRBJ1-6; 9 bases fit TRBD1. In germline, CDR1 is MNHEY, CDR2 SMNVEV (reference sequence). The CDR3 has 15 residues. J lost 8 bases, V lost 4 bases, and 6 bases had no gene match. The CDR3, as DNA: TGTGCCAGCAGTTCCTACAGGGGGCGGGATTCACCCCTCCACTTT. Translation gives CASSSYRGRDSPLHF.

This clone was picked up many times. This chain connects TRBV2 to TRBJ1-1; D possibly corresponds to TRBD1 (5 bases). The V and J ends lost 1 base and 5 bases respectively, with 11 bases between them. Germline-derived CDR1 and CDR2 are SNHLY and FYNNEI. This CDR3 has 14 residues. The CDR3 region has the DNA TGTGCCAGCAGTGAAGGGGGCTCGAGGACTGAAGCTTTCTTT. This translates into CASSEGGSRTEAFF.

To note about this clone: An end of the junction differs from the germline gene, which may be a read error. At the DNA level, this CDR3 is encoded by other sequences in the same sample as well. The chain employs TRBV2 and TRBJ1-2; 9 bases are shared with TRBD1. Germline values: CDR1 SNHLY, CDR2 FYNNEI. The CDR3 sequence is 13 residues long. The DNA of the CDR3 is TGTGCCAGCAGGGGACAGGGTAACTATGGATACACCTTC. Its translation: CASRGQGNYGYTF.

This chain links TRBV5-1 with TRBJ2-3, with 7 bases fitting TRBD2. V gave up 0 bases and J gave up 6 bases; unmatched junction bases: 16. Looked up from germline, CDR1 is SGHRS and CDR2 is YFSETQ. CDR3 length: 18 amino acids. The CDR3 loop is CASSLADGGGDSPDTQYF. The CDR3 DNA is TGCGCCAGCAGCTTGGCCGATGGGGGAGGGGACTCTCCCGATACGCAGTATTTT. Combining the CDR3 with reference TRBV5-1 and TRBJ2-3 gives the whole variable domain KAGVTQTPRYLIKTRGQQVTLSCSPISGHRSVSWYQQTPGQGLQFLFEYFSETQRNKGNFPGRFSGRQFSNSRSEMNVSTLELGDSALYLCASSLADGGGDSPDTQYFGPGTRLTVL.

Points on this clone: The junction departs from the called germline gene at one end, perhaps through a read error. The gene calls are TRBV9 and TRBJ2-1; 13 nucleotides line up with TRBD2. The CDR3 is 18 residues long. From germline, CDR1 is SGDLS and CDR2 YYNGEE. Here the CDR3 DNA reads TGTGCCAGCAGCGGAGGACTAGCGGGAGTGGTCTCCTACAATGAGCAGGTCTTT. Its protein product is CASSGGLAGVVSYNEQVF.

The rearrangement uses TRBV20-1 and TRBJ2-2, with D perhaps matching TRBD2 (6 bases). Between the trimmed V and J ends, which lost 0 bases and 1 base, there was a span of 9 bases. This CDR3 has 15 residues. From germline, CDR1 is DFQATT and CDR2 SNEGSKA (reference sequence). CDR3 in amino acids: CSARDPAGNTGELFF. CDR3 DNA: TGCAGTGCTAGAGATCCAGCGGGGAACACCGGGGAGCTGTTTTTT.

This clone showed up many times. The chain is built from TRBV20-1 and TRBJ2-7; 9 positions agree with TRBD1. CDR1 is DFQATT and CDR2 is SNEGSKA in the germline V gene (reference sequence). CDR3 length: 13 residues. J lost 3 bases, V lost 1 base, and 1 base had no gene match. The CDR3 region is CSARGDRDYEQYF. CDR3 in DNA: TGCAGTGCTAGAGGGGACAGGGACTACGAGCAGTACTTC.

The chain couples TRBV7-8 to TRBJ1-2; the D is unclear. Between the trimmed V and J ends, which lost 1 base and 4 bases, there was a span of 13 bases. The CDR3 is made up of 15 amino acids. In germline, CDR1 is SGHVS, CDR2 FQNEAQ. CDR3 DNA: TGTGCCAGCAGCTTAGGAGGAGCCTCTACCTATGGCTACACCTTC. Its translation is CASSLGGASTYGYTF.

At least ten counts were recorded for this clone. The CDR3 sequence is CASRWGTDGNTIYF. The CDR3 region has the DNA TGTGCCAGTAGATGGGGAACCGATGGAAACACCATATATTTT. The J gene is TRBJ1-3, the V gene TRBV19, with no clear D. V was shortened by 6 bases and J by 3 bases, with 12 bases between the two germline ends. This CDR3 comprises 14 residues. Germline CDR1 LNHDA, CDR2 SQIVND (reference sequence).

This clone showed up many times. This chain joins TRBV18 and TRBJ1-1, with a possible D match to TRBD1 (6 bases). The CDR3 covers 15 residues. V lost 3 bases and J 0 bases, leaving 11 bases between the germline ends. CDR1 and CDR2 (germline): KGHSH, LQKENI. CDR3 residues: CASSPHGGMNTEAFF. The CDR3 nucleotides are TGTGCCAGCTCACCTCATGGGGGCATGAACACTGAAGCTTTCTTT.

This clone was observed many times. V and J are TRBV6-5 and TRBJ1-2, with a possible D match to TRBD1 (6 bases). The CDR3 contains 18 residues. In germline, CDR1 is MNHEY, CDR2 SVGAGI. V shed 0 bases and J shed 0 bases, with 17 bases lying between them. CDR3 in DNA: TGTGCCAGCAGTTACTCGGGGGCTACGTGGGAAACTAACTATGGCTACACCTTC. This sequence encodes CASSYSGATWETNYGYTF.

This clone was detected only a few times. One junction end disagrees with the germline gene, perhaps due to a read error. The J gene is TRBJ2-1, the V gene TRBV24-1; TRBD2 agrees at 9 bases. This CDR3 is 16 amino acids long. The germline V gene has CDR1 KGHDR and CDR2 SFDVKD. The CDR3 sequence is CATSDQIAGVYNEQFF. In DNA, the CDR3 is TGTGCCACTAGTGATCAGATAGCGGGAGTGTACAATGAGCAGTTCTTC.

On this clone itself: Its ends do not fully match the called genes, so a read error is possible. The chain couples TRBV28 to TRBJ1-4; D possibly corresponds to TRBD1 (5 bases). Germline lookup yields CDR1 MDHEN and CDR2 SYDVKM. The CDR3 has 14 amino acids. CDR3 DNA: TGTGCCAGCAGCCGACAGACGGAGGTTGAAAAACTGTATTTT. Protein sequence: CASSRQTEVEKLYF.